Below are 7 T cell receptor beta chains sequenced from a single sample in a study of T cell repertoires in cytomegalovirus infection. From the reads, TCRdb called clonotypes with MiXCR, one entry per CDR3 protein. The sample gives nearly 550,000 distinct CDR3 sequences, approximately 16% of which show up once; more than 20% is in the top ten. The sequencing input was CD8+ T cells from PBMCs. Source of these receptors: a human donor in good health (CMV status not recorded). Some clones in this sample may be carry-over from other donors' samples.

This clonotype has just a few counts. The rearrangement links TRBV5-4 to TRBJ2-7; the D gene is possibly TRBD1 (6 bases). The germline V gene encodes CDR1 SGHNT and CDR2 YYREEE (reference sequence). V lost 0 bases to trimming and J lost 2 bases, with 12 bases between them. This CDR3 region has 15 residues. CDR3 loop: CASSLGQGKAYEQYF. The CDR3 DNA follows: TGTGCCAGCAGCTTGGGGCAGGGGAAAGCCTACGAGCAGTACTTC.

This clonotype was seen at least ten times. The chain has TRBV12-3 or TRBV12-4 and TRBJ1-3; D is unclear. V shed 4 bases and J shed 4 bases, with 8 bases lying between them. The CDR3 has 13 residues. CDR3 protein: CASSSPSGNTIYF. CDR3 DNA sequence: TGTGCCAGCAGTTCCCCCTCGGGAAACACCATATATTTT.

This clonotype has just a few counts. The chain joins TRBV9 to TRBJ2-1; the D gene could be TRBD1 or TRBD2 (5 bases each). The CDR3 consists of 15 residues. The germline V gene has CDR1 SGDLS and CDR2 YYNGEE. V was shortened by 5 bases and J by 6 bases, with 18 bases between the two germline ends. CDR3 in amino acids: CASSAVGEPLNEQFF. In nucleotides, the CDR3 is TGTGCCAGCAGTGCGGTAGGGGAGCCACTCAATGAGCAGTTCTTC.

This clonotype was seen only a few times. The CDR3 region is CATSFLQGNNEQFF. In DNA, the CDR3 is TGTGCCACCAGCTTCCTACAGGGAAACAATGAGCAGTTCTTC. This sequence joins TRBV15 and TRBJ2-1; D perhaps matches TRBD1 (6 bases). This CDR3 spans 14 amino acids. The germline gives CDR1 LNHNV, CDR2 YYDKDF (reference sequence). V dropped 5 bases and J dropped 5 bases, with 13 bases sitting between them.

The V call is TRBV25-1, the J call TRBJ2-1, with 10 bases fitting TRBD1. Per the germline V gene, CDR1 is MGHDK and CDR2 is SYGVNS. This CDR3 comprises 16 residues. With 3 bases clipped from V and 6 bases from J, the junction kept 8 bases outside the gene matches. The CDR3 nucleotides read TGTGCCAGCAGTGAGCTCGGGACAGGGGATGTCAATGAGCAGTTCTTC. Amino acid sequence: CASSELGTGDVNEQFF. Based on the CDR3 plus reference TRBV25-1 and TRBJ2-1, the full variable domain is EADIYQTPRYLVIGTGKKITLECSQTMGHDKMYWYQQDPGMELHLIHYSYGVNSTEKGDLSSESTVSRIRTEHFPLTLESARPSHTSQYLCASSELGTGDVNEQFFGPGTRLTVL.

This clonotype has at least ten counts. This chain joins TRBV2 and TRBJ2-3; D unclear. V lost 2 bases to trimming and J lost 6 bases, with 12 bases between them. The CDR3 spans 14 residues. Germline V CDR1 and CDR2: SNHLY, FYNNEI. The CDR3 here is CASSEWLAGDTQYF. The CDR3 nucleotides read TGTGCCAGCAGTGAATGGCTGGCCGGGGATACGCAGTATTTT.

The sample holds many counts of this clonotype. This rearrangement joins TRBV27 to TRBJ1-4, with 10 nucleotides matching TRBD1. This CDR3 contains 16 residues. The V segment lost 4 bases and the J segment 5 bases; nucleotides outside the gene matches: 7. The germline V gene encodes CDR1 MNHEY and CDR2 SMNVEV (reference sequence). The CDR3 bases are TGTGCCAGCAGTTCCGGAGGACAGGGGGGAAATGAAAAACTGTTTTTT. Its protein product is CASSSGGQGGNEKLFF.